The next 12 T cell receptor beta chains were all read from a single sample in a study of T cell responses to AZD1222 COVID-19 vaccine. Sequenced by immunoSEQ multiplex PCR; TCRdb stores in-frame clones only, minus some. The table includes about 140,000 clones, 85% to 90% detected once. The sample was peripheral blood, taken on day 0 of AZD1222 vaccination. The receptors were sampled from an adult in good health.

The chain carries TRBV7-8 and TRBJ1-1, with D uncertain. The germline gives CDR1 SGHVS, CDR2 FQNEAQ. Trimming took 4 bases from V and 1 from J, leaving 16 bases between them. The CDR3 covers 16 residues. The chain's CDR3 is CASSSTGGMGNTEAFF. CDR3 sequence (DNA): TGTGCCAGCAGCTCAACCGGTGGGATGGGGAACACTGAAGCTTTCTTT.

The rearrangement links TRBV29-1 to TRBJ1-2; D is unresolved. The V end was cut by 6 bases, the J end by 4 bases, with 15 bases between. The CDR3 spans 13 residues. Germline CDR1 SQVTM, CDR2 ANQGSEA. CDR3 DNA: TGCAGCGTCGGAGGGTGGGGTTTCTATGGCTACACCTTC. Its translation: CSVGGWGFYGYTF.

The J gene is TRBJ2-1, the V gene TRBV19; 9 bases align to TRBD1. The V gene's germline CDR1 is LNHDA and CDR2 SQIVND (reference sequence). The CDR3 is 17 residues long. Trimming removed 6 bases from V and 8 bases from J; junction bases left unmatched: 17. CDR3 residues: CASSKRKGTGGIDEQFF. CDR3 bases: TGTGCCAGTAGCAAAAGGAAGGGAACAGGGGGCATCGATGAGCAGTTCTTC.

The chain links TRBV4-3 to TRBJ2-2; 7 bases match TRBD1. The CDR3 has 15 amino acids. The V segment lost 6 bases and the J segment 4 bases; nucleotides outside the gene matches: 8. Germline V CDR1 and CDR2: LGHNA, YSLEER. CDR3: CASRDRQGTTGELFF. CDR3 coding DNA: TGCGCCAGCAGGGACCGACAGGGAACCACCGGGGAGCTGTTTTTT.

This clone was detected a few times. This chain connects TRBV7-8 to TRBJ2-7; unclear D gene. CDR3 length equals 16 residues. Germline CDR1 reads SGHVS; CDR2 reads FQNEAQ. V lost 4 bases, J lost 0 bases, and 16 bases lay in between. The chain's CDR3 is CASSSKTWDGSYEQYF. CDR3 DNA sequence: TGTGCCAGCAGCTCTAAGACCTGGGATGGCTCCTACGAGCAGTACTTC.

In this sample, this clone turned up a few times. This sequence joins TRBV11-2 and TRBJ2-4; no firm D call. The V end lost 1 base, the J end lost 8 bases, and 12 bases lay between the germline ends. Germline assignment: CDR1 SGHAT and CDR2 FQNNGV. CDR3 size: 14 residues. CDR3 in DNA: TGTGCCAGCAGCTTAGGGATAGGGATGTACATTCAGTACTTC. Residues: CASSLGIGMYIQYF.

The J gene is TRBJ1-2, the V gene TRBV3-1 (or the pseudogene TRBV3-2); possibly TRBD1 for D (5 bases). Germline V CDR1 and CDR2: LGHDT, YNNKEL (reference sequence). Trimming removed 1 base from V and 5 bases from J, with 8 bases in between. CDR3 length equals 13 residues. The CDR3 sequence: CASSQGDGYGYTF. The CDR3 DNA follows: TGTGCCAGCAGCCAAGGGGACGGGTATGGCTACACCTTC.

The CDR3 DNA follows: TGTGCCAGTAGTCCGAACTTTCAGCCCCAGCATTTT. This gives the protein CASSPNFQPQHF. The chain carries TRBV19 and TRBJ1-5; D unclear. Germline lookup yields CDR1 LNHDA and CDR2 SQIVND (reference sequence). This CDR3 region has 12 residues. Trimming left V 5 bases short and J 6 bases short, with 8 bases between.

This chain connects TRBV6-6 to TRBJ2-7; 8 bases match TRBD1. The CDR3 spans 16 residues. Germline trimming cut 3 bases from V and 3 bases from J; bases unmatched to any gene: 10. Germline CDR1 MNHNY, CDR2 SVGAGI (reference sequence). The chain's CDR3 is CASSYPTGTGSYEQYF. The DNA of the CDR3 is TGTGCCAGCAGTTATCCGACCGGGACAGGAAGCTACGAGCAGTACTTC.

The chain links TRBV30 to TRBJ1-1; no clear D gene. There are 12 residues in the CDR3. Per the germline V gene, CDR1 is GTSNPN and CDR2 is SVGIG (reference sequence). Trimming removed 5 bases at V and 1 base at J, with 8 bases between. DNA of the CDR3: TGTGCCTGGGAACATCGGAACACTGAAGCTTTCTTT. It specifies CAWEHRNTEAFF.

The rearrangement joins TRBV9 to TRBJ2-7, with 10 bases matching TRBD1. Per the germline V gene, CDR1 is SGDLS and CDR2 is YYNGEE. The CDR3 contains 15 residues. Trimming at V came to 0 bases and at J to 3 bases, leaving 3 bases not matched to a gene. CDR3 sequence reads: CASSVGTGGIYEQYF. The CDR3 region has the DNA TGTGCCAGCAGCGTAGGGACAGGGGGTATCTACGAGCAGTACTTC.

The CDR3 bases are TGCAGTGCTAGTGAAAGAGTCACTGAAGCTTTCTTT. Translation gives CSASERVTEAFF. The chain recombines TRBV20-1 with TRBJ1-1, with D hard to call. CDR1 and CDR2 from the germline V gene are DFQATT and SNEGSKA (reference sequence). V gave up 3 bases and J gave up 4 bases, with 9 bases separating them. The CDR3 contains 12 residues.